The 29 T cell receptor beta chains reported below all come from one sample, sequenced in a study of blood T cell repertoires in COVID-19. The repertoire was sequenced with immunoSEQ multiplex PCR; TCRdb's copy has only in-frame clones and lacks some. The sample lists 25,000 to 35,000 clones; roughly four fifths were seen once. The sample was peripheral blood. Source of these receptors: a woman aged 80 or over with acute or convalescent COVID-19.

The J gene is TRBJ2-3, the V gene TRBV4-3; D may be TRBD1 (6 bases). There are 15 residues in the CDR3. Germline CDR1 reads LGHNA; CDR2 reads YSLEER. V was cut by 1 base and J by 2 bases, with 10 bases left in between. The CDR3: CASSQAQGYTDTQYF. The CDR3 DNA reads as TGCGCCAGCAGCCAAGCACAGGGATACACAGATACGCAGTATTTT.

This CDR3 reads CASSLLLSTDTQYF. The CDR3 DNA reads as TGTGCCAGCAGCTTACTATTGAGCACAGATACGCAGTATTTT. The J gene is TRBJ2-3, the V gene TRBV7-2; no definite D call. V was cut by 2 bases and J by 0 bases, with 6 bases left in between. The germline gives CDR1 SGHTA, CDR2 FQGNSA. The CDR3 has 14 residues.

This clone has more than one count but fewer than ten. The rearrangement joins TRBV9 to TRBJ1-1; unclear D gene. Deletions cut 0 bases from V and 0 bases from J, with 6 bases between. Germline V CDR1 and CDR2: SGDLS, YYNGEE. The length of the CDR3 is 14 residues. CDR3 region: CASSVVGVNTEAFF. CDR3 DNA sequence: TGTGCCAGCAGCGTAGTCGGGGTGAACACTGAAGCTTTCTTT.

The rearrangement uses TRBV7-2 and TRBJ2-5; 8 bases are shared with TRBD1. V gave up 5 bases and J gave up 1 base; unmatched junction bases: 6. There are 15 residues in the CDR3. Per germline, CDR1 SGHTA and CDR2 FQGNSA. CDR3 DNA: TGTGCCAGCAGCCCCCGGGACAGGCCCCAAGAGACCCAGTACTTC. Translating it yields CASSPRDRPQETQYF.

CDR3: CAISESGQFYEQYF. The DNA of the CDR3 is TGTGCCATCAGTGAGTCGGGACAGTTCTACGAGCAGTACTTC. The chain employs TRBV10-3 and TRBJ2-7; 7 bases align to TRBD1. V lost 0 bases to trimming and J lost 3 bases; unmatched junction nucleotides: 2. The CDR3 runs 14 residues. Germline V gene lookup returns CDR1 ENHRY and CDR2 SYGVKD.

The chain employs TRBV7-2 and TRBJ2-1; tentatively, D is TRBD1 (6 bases). Trimming removed 5 bases from V and 12 bases from J, with 17 bases in between. CDR3 length: 13 residues. The germline CDR1 and CDR2 sequences are SGHTA and FQGNSA. The CDR3 sequence: CASSPDSTRGQFF. CDR3 nucleotide sequence: TGTGCCAGCAGCCCCGATTCGACCAGGGGGCAGTTCTTC.

This clone was seen a few times. This sequence joins TRBV2 and TRBJ2-7; D is perhaps TRBD1 (6 bases). The ends were cut back, 7 bases at V and 6 bases at J, with 13 bases in the middle. The CDR3 has 12 amino acids. Per germline, CDR1 SNHLY and CDR2 FYNNEI. In DNA form, the CDR3 reads TGTGCCAGCACCGAGGGGACATTCGAGCAGTACTTC. Encoded protein: CASTEGTFEQYF.

This rearrangement joins TRBV7-9 to TRBJ2-7; TRBD1 agrees at 12 bases. Germline V gene lookup returns CDR1 SEHNR and CDR2 FQNEAQ (reference sequence). The J segment lost 4 bases and the V segment lost 4 bases, leaving 5 bases of the junction unmatched. This CDR3 has 15 residues. CDR3 in amino acids: CASSSGDRGRYEQYF. CDR3 DNA: TGTGCCAGCAGCTCGGGGGACAGGGGGCGGTACGAGCAGTACTTC.

The gene calls are TRBV7-9 and TRBJ1-3; TRBD1 matches at 12 bases. The CDR3 sequence is 16 residues long. Germline V gene lookup returns CDR1 SEHNR and CDR2 FQNEAQ (reference sequence). V shed 3 bases and J 3 bases; nucleotides not matched to a gene: 3. CDR3 protein: CASSLGQGAHGNTIYF. CDR3 nucleotide sequence: TGTGCCAGCAGCTTGGGACAGGGGGCACATGGAAACACCATATATTTT.

This sequence joins TRBV3-1 (or the pseudogene TRBV3-2) and TRBJ2-1; 10 positions agree with TRBD1. The V gene's germline CDR1 is LGHDT and CDR2 YNNKEL (reference sequence). The CDR3 spans 15 residues. V was pared by 4 bases and J by 3 bases, with 3 bases of the junction left unmatched. The CDR3 DNA reads TGTGCCAGCAGCCCCGGACAGGGGGGCTACAATGAGCAGTTCTTC. Translating it yields CASSPGQGGYNEQFF.

V gene TRBV9 combines with J gene TRBJ2-1; 7 bases are a match to TRBD2. V was clipped by 4 bases and J by 3 bases; unmatched bases: 7. The CDR3 runs 15 residues. Per the germline V gene, CDR1 is SGDLS and CDR2 is YYNGEE. CDR3 sequence: CASSPRASGYNEQFF. DNA for the CDR3: TGTGCCAGCAGCCCTCGGGCTAGCGGCTACAATGAGCAGTTCTTC.

This clone was seen a single time. The chain combines TRBV19 with TRBJ2-6; 10 bases match TRBD1. V shed 4 bases and J 0 bases; nucleotides not matched to a gene: 6. Looked up from germline, CDR1 is LNHDA and CDR2 is SQIVND (reference sequence). The CDR3 runs to 18 residues. The CDR3 bases are TGTGCCAGTAGTAAACTGGGACAGGGGATCTCTGGGGCCAACGTCCTGACTTTC. Translation: CASSKLGQGISGANVLTF.

The chain employs TRBV5-6 and TRBJ1-1; tentative D call: TRBD1 (5 bases). The V gene lost 2 bases and the J gene lost 7 bases, with 12 bases spanning the gap. The V gene's germline CDR1 is SGHDT and CDR2 YYEEEE. The CDR3 sequence is 13 residues long. CDR3 residues: CASSLAGPGEAFF. CDR3 nucleotide sequence: TGTGCCAGCAGCTTAGCGGGGCCGGGTGAAGCTTTCTTT.

CDR3 protein: CASSRSGRGTNTGELFF. The CDR3 DNA reads as TGTGCCAGCAGCCGCTCGGGCCGAGGGACGAACACCGGGGAGCTGTTTTTT. The J gene is TRBJ2-2, the V gene TRBV3-1 (or the pseudogene TRBV3-2), with a possible D match to TRBD2 (5 bases). CDR1 LGHDT and CDR2 YNNKEL come from the germline V gene (reference sequence). Deletions cut 4 bases from V and 0 bases from J, with 15 bases between. This CDR3 spans 17 amino acids.

The chain has TRBV12-5 and TRBJ2-2; 10 nucleotides match TRBD1. Germline loops: CDR1 LGHNT, CDR2 FRNRAP. The length of the CDR3 is 18 residues. Trimming took 5 bases from V and 3 from J; bases not matched to a gene: 12. CDR3 sequence reads: CASGTPGTGAWDTGELFF. In DNA form, the CDR3 reads TGTGCTAGTGGTACACCCGGGACAGGGGCGTGGGACACCGGGGAGCTGTTTTTT.

The chain links TRBV7-3 to TRBJ2-3; 8 bases are shared with TRBD2. V trimming: 2 bases; J trimming: 6 bases; junction bases outside the gene matches: 7. Germline CDR1 and CDR2: SGHTA and FQGTGA. The CDR3 contains 15 residues. CDR3 loop: CASSLGASGRDTQYF. CDR3 DNA: TGTGCCAGCAGCTTAGGGGCTAGCGGGCGGGATACGCAGTATTTT.

The CDR3 DNA reads as TGCGCCAGCAGCCTTACAGGGGGCATAACCTACGAGCAGTACTTC. It codes for CASSLTGGITYEQYF. The chain recombines TRBV5-1 with TRBJ2-7; 9 bases agree with TRBD1. The CDR3 sequence is 15 residues long. With V trimmed by 4 bases and J by 2 bases, 7 bases remained unmatched. CDR1 is SGHRS and CDR2 is YFSETQ in the germline V gene.

This clone appeared a few times. The chain combines TRBV12-3 or TRBV12-4 with TRBJ2-5, with TRBD2 matching 8 bases. V shed 5 bases and J 4 bases; nucleotides not matched to a gene: 3. CDR3 length equals 13 residues. The CDR3: CASSQGLAETQYF. The DNA for the CDR3 is TGTGCCAGCAGTCAAGGACTAGCAGAGACCCAGTACTTC.

This chain joins TRBV10-1 and TRBJ2-5; D is uncertain. In germline, CDR1 is WNHNN, CDR2 SYGVQD (reference sequence). V was pared by 0 bases and J by 3 bases, with 11 bases between. The CDR3 runs to 15 residues. The CDR3, as DNA: TGCGCCAGCAGTGAGTCGAAGCTTCGGGAAGAGACCCAGTACTTC. Amino acids: CASSESKLREETQYF.

The rearrangement links TRBV10-3 to TRBJ2-3; 7 bases match TRBD2. This CDR3 has 14 residues. The germline V gene has CDR1 ENHRY and CDR2 SYGVKD. V was clipped by 4 bases and J by 3 bases; unmatched bases: 4. CDR3 loop: CAISATGGTDTQYF. The CDR3, as DNA: TGTGCCATCAGTGCAACGGGGGGAACAGATACGCAGTATTTT.

This sequence joins TRBV14 and TRBJ1-2; D might be TRBD1 (5 bases). Trimming left V 0 bases short and J 7 bases short, with 15 bases between. The germline V gene encodes CDR1 SGHDN and CDR2 FVKESK. The CDR3 extends over 15 amino acids. In DNA form, the CDR3 reads TGTGCCAGCAGCCAAGAACGGGGGGGAAGCTTTGGCTACACCTTC. It specifies CASSQERGGSFGYTF.

In this sample, this clone turned up once. The chain employs TRBV4-3 and TRBJ1-3; a possible D gene is TRBD1 (5 bases). CDR1 and CDR2 from the germline V gene are LGHNA and YSLEER. Trimming pared 1 base from V and 3 bases from J, leaving 10 bases between. The CDR3 sequence is 15 residues long. The DNA of the CDR3 is TGCGCCAGCAGCCAAGCCTCGGGGGGTGGAAACACCATATATTTT. It encodes CASSQASGGGNTIYF.

CDR3: CASSRQGFQPQHF. The CDR3 coding sequence is TGTGCCAGCAGCCGACAGGGATTTCAGCCCCAGCATTTT. This chain links TRBV11-2 with TRBJ1-5, with TRBD1 identical over 7 bases. The length of the CDR3 is 13 residues. Germline V lookup: CDR1 SGHAT, CDR2 FQNNGV. Losses at the gene ends were 5 bases for V and 6 bases for J; bases not matched to a gene: 4.

The chain uses TRBV7-2 and TRBJ2-7; 7 bases fit TRBD2. V dropped 0 bases and J dropped 2; count of bases not matched to a gene: 4. Germline V gene sequence: CDR1 SGHTA, CDR2 FQGNSA. The CDR3 covers 15 residues. The CDR3 sequence is CASSLAASGTYEQYF. The CDR3 bases are TGTGCCAGCAGCTTAGCGGCTAGCGGTACCTACGAGCAGTACTTC.

CDR3: CASSITFGQGWSTGELFF. CDR3 nucleotides: TGTGCCAGTAGTATCACCTTTGGGCAGGGGTGGAGCACCGGGGAGCTGTTTTTT. The genes are TRBV19 and TRBJ2-2; D perhaps matches TRBD1 (6 bases). V was pared by 3 bases and J by 4 bases, with 21 bases between. Germline V CDR1 and CDR2: LNHDA, SQIVND (reference sequence). This CDR3 comprises 18 residues.

The chain is built from TRBV7-2 and TRBJ1-1, with 8 bases aligning to TRBD1. J was trimmed by 0 bases and V by 5 bases; bases with no gene match: 5. This CDR3 contains 15 residues. Germline values: CDR1 SGHTA, CDR2 FQGNSA. For the CDR3, the DNA is TGTGCCAGCAGCCCCAGGACAGGGATGAACACTGAAGCTTTCTTT. Protein sequence: CASSPRTGMNTEAFF.

The gene calls are TRBV5-1 and TRBJ2-2; 10 bases align to TRBD2. This CDR3 region has 16 residues. From germline, CDR1 is SGHRS and CDR2 YFSETQ. The junction had 8 bases not matched to a gene; V was cut back by 4 bases and J by 5 bases. CDR3 nucleotides: TGCGCCAGCAGCCGGGTAGCGGGGGGCTCGACCGGGGAGCTGTTTTTT. Translating gives CASSRVAGGSTGELFF.

The chain links TRBV3-1 (or the pseudogene TRBV3-2) to TRBJ2-5; the match to TRBD2 covers 10 bases. The V gene's germline CDR1 is LGHDT and CDR2 YNNKEL (reference sequence). The CDR3 loop spans 16 amino acids. V was clipped by 4 bases and J by 2 bases; unmatched bases: 7. CDR3 sequence: CASSRPAAGGQETQYF. CDR3 bases: TGTGCCAGCAGCCGCCCGGCAGCGGGGGGGCAAGAGACCCAGTACTTC.

This chain connects TRBV7-9 to TRBJ2-7, with TRBD1 identical over 10 bases. The CDR3 consists of 15 residues. The germline V gene has CDR1 SEHNR and CDR2 FQNEAQ (reference sequence). V gave up 5 bases and J gave up 0 bases; unmatched junction bases: 4. CDR3 residues: CASSRRDRGSYEQYF. The CDR3 DNA follows: TGTGCCAGCAGCCGGAGGGACAGGGGCTCCTACGAGCAGTACTTC.